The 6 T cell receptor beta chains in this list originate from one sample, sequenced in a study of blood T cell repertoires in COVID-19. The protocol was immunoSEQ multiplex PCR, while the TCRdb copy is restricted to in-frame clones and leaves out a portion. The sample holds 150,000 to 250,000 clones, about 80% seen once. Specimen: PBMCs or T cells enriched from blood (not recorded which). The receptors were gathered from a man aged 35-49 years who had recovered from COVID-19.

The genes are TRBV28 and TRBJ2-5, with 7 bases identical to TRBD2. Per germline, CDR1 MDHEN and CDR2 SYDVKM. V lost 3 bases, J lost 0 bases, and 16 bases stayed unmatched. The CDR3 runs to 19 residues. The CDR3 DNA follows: TGTGCCAGCAGTTTGAAGAATTTGCGGGGGAAGTTATACCAAGAGACCCAGTACTTC. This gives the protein CASSLKNLRGKLYQETQYF.

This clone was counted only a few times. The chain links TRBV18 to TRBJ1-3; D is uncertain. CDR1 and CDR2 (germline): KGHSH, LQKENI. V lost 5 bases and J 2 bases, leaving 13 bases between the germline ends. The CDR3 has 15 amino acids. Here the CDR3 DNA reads TGTGCCAGCTCATTCTCCAAGGGAGCTGGAAACACCATATATTTT. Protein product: CASSFSKGAGNTIYF.

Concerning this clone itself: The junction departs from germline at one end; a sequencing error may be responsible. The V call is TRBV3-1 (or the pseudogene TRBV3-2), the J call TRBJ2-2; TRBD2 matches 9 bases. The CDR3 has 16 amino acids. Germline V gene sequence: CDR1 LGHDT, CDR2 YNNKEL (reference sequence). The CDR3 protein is CASRQAGGANTGELFF. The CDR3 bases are TGTGCCAGCAGGCAAGCGGGGGGCGCGAACACCGGGGAGCTGTTTTTT.

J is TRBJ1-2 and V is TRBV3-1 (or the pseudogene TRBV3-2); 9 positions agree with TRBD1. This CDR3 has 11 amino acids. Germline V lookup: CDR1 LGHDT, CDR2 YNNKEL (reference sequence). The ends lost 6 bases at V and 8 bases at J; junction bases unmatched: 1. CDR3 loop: CASRDRGGYTF. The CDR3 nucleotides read TGTGCCAGCAGAGACAGGGGGGGCTACACCTTC.

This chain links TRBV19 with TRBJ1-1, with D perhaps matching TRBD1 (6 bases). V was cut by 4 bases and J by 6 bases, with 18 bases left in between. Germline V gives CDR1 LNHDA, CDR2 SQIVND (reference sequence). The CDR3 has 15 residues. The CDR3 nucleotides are TGTGCCAGTAGTACGTTGACAGGATGGTTTTCTGAAGCTTTCTTT. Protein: CASSTLTGWFSEAFF.

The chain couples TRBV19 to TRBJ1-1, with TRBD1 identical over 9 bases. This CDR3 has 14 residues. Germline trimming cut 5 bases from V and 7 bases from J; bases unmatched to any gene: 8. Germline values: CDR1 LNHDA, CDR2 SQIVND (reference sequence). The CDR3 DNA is TGTGCCAGTAGTCTACAGGGGGCGCGCGGTGAAGCTTTCTTT. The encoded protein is CASSLQGARGEAFF. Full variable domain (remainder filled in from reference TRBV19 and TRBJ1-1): DGGITQSPKYLFRKEGQNVTLSCEQNLNHDAMYWYRQDPGQGLRLIYYSQIVNDFQKGDIAEGYSVSREKKESFPLTVTSAQKNPTAFYLCASSLQGARGEAFFGQGTRLTVV.